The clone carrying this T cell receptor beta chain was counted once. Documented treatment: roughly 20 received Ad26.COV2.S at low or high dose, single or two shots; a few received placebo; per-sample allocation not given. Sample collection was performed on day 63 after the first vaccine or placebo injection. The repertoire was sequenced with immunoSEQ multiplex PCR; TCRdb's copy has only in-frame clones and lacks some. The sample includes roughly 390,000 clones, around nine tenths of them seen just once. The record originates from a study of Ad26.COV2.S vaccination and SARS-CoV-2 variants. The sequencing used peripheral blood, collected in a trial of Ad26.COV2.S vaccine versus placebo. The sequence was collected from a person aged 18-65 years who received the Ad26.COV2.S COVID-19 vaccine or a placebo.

The CDR3 protein is CSASDQGRGPYNSPLHF. The CDR3 region has the DNA TGCAGTGCTAGTGATCAGGGAAGGGGACCCTATAATTCACCCCTCCACTTT. This rearrangement joins TRBV20-1 to TRBJ1-6, with D possibly matching TRBD1 (5 bases). This CDR3 spans 17 amino acids. The ends were cut back, 3 bases at V and 2 bases at J, with 17 bases in the middle. Germline CDR1 reads DFQATT; CDR2 reads SNEGSKA (reference sequence).